This record looks at one TCR beta chain sequence and its context. Its antigen is not known. CDR3 length equals 15 residues. With 0 bases removed from V and 3 bases from J, the gap between germline ends came to 13 bases. Germline lookup yields CDR1 DFQATT and CDR2 SNEGSKA (reference sequence). A sample-barcoded 5' primer and a J-beta primer mix were used in a second PCR of roughly 7 to 12 cycles. Every cDNA molecule carried a tag from a template-switch adaptor bearing 12 random nucleotides. TCRdb re-analysed the 5' RACE reads in MiXCR, keeping a single row per CDR3 protein. In the table there are roughly 1,300,000 distinct CDR3 sequences, 59% of which are singletons. The sample belongs to a study of blood T cells in healthy people across ages. Study outcomes and limitations: Across the age range, TCR beta diversity per million T cells fell in a roughly linear way. Whereas aged donors had fewer naive CD4+ cells, long-lived donors had more of them and higher diversity. Donor CMV status was unknown, possibly confounding expanded clonotype changes.

The clonotype was recovered from a man younger than 35 in good health. Sequencing was performed on blood. V is TRBV20-1 and J is TRBJ2-3, with D perhaps TRBD1 or TRBD2 (5 bases each). The CDR3 protein is CSARDLGGRTDTQYF. DNA of the CDR3: TGCAGTGCTAGAGATCTTGGGGGTAGGACAGATACGCAGTATTTT.